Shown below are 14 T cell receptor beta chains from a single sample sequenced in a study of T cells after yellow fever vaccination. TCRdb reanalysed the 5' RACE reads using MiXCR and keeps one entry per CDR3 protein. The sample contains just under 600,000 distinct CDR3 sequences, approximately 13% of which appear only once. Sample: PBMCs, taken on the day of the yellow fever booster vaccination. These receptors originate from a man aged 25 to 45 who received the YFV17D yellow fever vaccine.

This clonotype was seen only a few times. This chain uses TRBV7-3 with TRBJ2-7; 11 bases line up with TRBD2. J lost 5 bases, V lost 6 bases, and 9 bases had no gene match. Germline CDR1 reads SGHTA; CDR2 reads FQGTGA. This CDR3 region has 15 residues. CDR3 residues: CASRLAGAPSDEQYF. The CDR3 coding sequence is TGTGCCAGCAGACTAGCGGGAGCCCCTAGTGACGAGCAGTACTTC.

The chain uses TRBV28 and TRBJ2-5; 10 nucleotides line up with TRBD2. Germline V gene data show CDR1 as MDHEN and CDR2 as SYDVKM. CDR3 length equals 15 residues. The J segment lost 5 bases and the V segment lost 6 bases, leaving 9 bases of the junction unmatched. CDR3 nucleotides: TGTGCCAGCAGACCCCCTAGCGGGAGTTCGGAGACCCAGTACTTC. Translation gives CASRPPSGSSETQYF.

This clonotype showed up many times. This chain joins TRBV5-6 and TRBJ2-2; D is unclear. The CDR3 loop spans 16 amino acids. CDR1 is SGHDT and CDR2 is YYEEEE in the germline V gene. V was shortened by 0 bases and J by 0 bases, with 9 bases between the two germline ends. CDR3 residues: CASSLGWQSNTGELFF. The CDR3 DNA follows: TGTGCCAGCAGCTTGGGTTGGCAGTCGAACACCGGGGAGCTGTTTTTT.

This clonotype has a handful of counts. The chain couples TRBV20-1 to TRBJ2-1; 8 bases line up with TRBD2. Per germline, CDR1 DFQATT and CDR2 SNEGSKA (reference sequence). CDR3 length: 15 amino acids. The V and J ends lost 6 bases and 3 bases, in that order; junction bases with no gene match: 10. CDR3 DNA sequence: TGCAGTGCCCCAGCGGGGGATCGTTTCTACAATGAGCAGTTCTTC. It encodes CSAPAGDRFYNEQFF.

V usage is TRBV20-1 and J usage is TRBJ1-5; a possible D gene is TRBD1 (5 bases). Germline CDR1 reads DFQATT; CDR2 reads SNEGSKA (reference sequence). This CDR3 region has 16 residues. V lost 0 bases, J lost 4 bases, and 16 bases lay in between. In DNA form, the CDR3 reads TGCAGTGCTAGAGATCGGCAGGGCGTGCGGAATCAGCCCCAGCATTTT. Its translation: CSARDRQGVRNQPQHF.

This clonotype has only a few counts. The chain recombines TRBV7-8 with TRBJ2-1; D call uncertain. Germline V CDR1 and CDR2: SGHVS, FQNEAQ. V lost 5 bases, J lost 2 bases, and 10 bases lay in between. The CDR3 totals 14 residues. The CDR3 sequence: CASSALGTYNEQFF. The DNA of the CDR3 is TGTGCCAGCAGCGCCTTAGGTACCTACAATGAGCAGTTCTTC.

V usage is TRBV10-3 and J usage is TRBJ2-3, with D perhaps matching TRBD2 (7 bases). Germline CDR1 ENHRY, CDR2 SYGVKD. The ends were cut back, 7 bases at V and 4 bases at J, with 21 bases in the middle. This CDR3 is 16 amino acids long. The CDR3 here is CAINPRLVGGPDTQYF. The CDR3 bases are TGTGCCATCAACCCGAGACTAGTGGGGGGGCCAGATACGCAGTATTTT.

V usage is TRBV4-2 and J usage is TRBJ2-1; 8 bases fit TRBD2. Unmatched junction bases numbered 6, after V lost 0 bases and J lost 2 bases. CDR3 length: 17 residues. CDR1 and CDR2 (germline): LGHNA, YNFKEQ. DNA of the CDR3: TGTGCCAGCAGCCAAGAGGGCTCGGGAGGGCCCTACAATGAGCAGTTCTTC. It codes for CASSQEGSGGPYNEQFF.

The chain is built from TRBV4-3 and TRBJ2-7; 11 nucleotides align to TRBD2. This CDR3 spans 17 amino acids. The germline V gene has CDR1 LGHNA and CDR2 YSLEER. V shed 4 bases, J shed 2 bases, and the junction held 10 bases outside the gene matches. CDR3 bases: TGCGCCAGCAGCCGAGGGATGACTAGCGGGAAAACCTACGAGCAGTACTTC. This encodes CASSRGMTSGKTYEQYF.

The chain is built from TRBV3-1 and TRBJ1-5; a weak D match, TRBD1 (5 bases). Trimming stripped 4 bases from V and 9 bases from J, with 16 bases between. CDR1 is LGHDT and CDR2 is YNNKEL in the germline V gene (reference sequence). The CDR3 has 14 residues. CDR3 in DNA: TGTGCCAGCAGCCCTTCGGGGCTCGGTGCGCCCCAGCATTTT. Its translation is CASSPSGLGAPQHF. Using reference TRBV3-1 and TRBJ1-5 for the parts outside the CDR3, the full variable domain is DTAVSQTPKYLVTQMGNDKSIKCEQNLGHDTMYWYKQDSKKFLKIMFSYNNKELIINETVPNRFSPKSPDKAHLNLHINSLELGDSAVYFCASSPSGLGAPQHFGDGTRLSIL.

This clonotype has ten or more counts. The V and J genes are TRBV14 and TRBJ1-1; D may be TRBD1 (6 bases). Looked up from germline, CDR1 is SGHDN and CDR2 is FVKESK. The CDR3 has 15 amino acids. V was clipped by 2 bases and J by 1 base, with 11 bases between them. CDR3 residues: CASSQQGWGNTEAFF. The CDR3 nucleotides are TGTGCCAGCAGCCAACAGGGGTGGGGGAACACTGAAGCTTTCTTT.

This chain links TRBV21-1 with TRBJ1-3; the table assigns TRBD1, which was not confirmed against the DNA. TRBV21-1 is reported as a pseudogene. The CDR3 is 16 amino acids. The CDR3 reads CASSSQGRCSGNTIYF. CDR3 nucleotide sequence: TGTGCCAGCAGCAGCCAGGGACGGTGCTCTGGAAACACCATATATTTT.

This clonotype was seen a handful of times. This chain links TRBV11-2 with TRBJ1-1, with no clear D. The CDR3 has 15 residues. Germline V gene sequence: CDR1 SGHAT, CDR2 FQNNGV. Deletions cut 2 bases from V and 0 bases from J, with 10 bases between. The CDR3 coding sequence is TGTGCCAGCAGCTTATGGGGAAACATGAACACTGAAGCTTTCTTT. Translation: CASSLWGNMNTEAFF.

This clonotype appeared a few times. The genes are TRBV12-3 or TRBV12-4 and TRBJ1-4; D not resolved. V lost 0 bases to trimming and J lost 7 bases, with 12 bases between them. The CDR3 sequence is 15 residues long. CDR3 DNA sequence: TGTGCCAGCAGTTTAGCACGGGGTTTATTTGAAAAACTGTTTTTT. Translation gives CASSLARGLFEKLFF.